This T cell receptor (beta chain) was recorded in a study of blood T cell repertoires in COVID-19. Overall study: Material from acute and convalescent COVID-19 was sourced from the United States, Italy and Spain. The analysed material was cDNA or gDNA that came from T cells, B-cell-depleted T cells, or PBMCs.

As processed by the authors: For nucleated cells, counts were estimated from reference gene primer amplification. Here immunoSEQ multiplex PCR was the method, and the copy in TCRdb shows in-frame clones only, minus some. V and J calls and clone size come straight from that table; D and trimming were deduced from the DNA. The sample holds roughly 200,000 clones, around 84% seen once. Trimming shortened V by 7 bases and J by 8 bases, and 12 bases separated the two germline ends. This CDR3 contains 13 residues. Per the germline V gene, CDR1 is MNHEY and CDR2 is SVGAGI. Sequenced sample: peripheral blood. The gene calls are TRBV6-5 and TRBJ1-6; possible D gene TRBD1, 5 bases. The sequence was collected from a man aged 35 to 55 with active or convalescent COVID-19. The CDR3 bases are TGTGCCAGCACCGTTGACAGAGATTCACCCCTCCACTTT. Translated, it gives CASTVDRDSPLHF.